This entry lists 2 T cell receptor beta chains sequenced from one sample in a study of T cell clonality in common variable immunodeficiency. Study-wide results and caveats: Reportedly, TCR beta sequences from common variable immunodeficiency showed fewer deletions and N-nucleotide insertions.

These TCRs' antigens remain unknown. Some clones are missing from TCRdb's copy, which holds only in-frame ones; the method was immunoSEQ multiplex PCR. There are just over 15,000 clones in the sample, none observed a single time. Specimen: peripheral blood mononuclear cells. The source is a human donor with common variable immunodeficiency.

In regard to this clone: The sequence runs out 3 residues before the end of the CDR3; the remainder is reconstructed from the germline J gene. This chain uses TRBV30 with TRBJ2-5; the D is unclear. The CDR3 is 12 residues long. The V gene lost 0 bases and the J gene lost 1 base, with 3 bases spanning the gap. Germline-derived CDR1 and CDR2 are GTSNPN and SVGIG (reference sequence). The CDR3 protein is CAWSVLQETQYF. The CDR3 bases that were read are TGTGCCTGGAGTGTCCTCCAAGAGACC. The full variable domain, its missing parts supplied by reference TRBV30 and TRBJ2-5, is SQTIHQWPATLVQPVGSPLSLECTVEGTSNPNLYWYRQAAGRGLQLLFYSVGIGQISSEVPQNLSASRPQDRQFILSSKKLLLSDSGFYLCAWSVLQETQYFGPGTRLLVL.

This clone was detected a few times. The read terminates 3 residues ahead of where the CDR3 ends, so the germline J gene completes it. The chain recombines TRBV18 with TRBJ2-1, with 11 bases matching TRBD2. The CDR3 has 15 residues. The V gene's germline CDR1 is KGHSH and CDR2 LQKENI. J lost 7 bases, V lost 6 bases, and 8 bases had no gene match. CDR3 region: CASSQLAGAGNEQFF. Incomplete CDR3 DNA: TGTGCCAGCTCTCAACTAGCGGGAGCTGGAAATGAG.